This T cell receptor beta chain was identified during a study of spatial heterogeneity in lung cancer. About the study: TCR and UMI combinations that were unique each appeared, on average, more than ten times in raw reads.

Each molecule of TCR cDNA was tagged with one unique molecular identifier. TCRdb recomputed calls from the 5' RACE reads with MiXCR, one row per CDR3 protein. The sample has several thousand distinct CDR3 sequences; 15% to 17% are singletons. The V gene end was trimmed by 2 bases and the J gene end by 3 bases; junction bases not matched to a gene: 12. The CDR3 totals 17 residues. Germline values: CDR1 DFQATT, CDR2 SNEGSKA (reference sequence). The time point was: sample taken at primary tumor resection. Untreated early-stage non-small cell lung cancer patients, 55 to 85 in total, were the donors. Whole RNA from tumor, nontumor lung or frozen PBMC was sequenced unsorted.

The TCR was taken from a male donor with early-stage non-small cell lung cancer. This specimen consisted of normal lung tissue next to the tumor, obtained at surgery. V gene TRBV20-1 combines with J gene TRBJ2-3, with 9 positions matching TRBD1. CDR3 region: CSARTPLGQGVTDTQYF. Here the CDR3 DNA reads TGCAGTGCTAGAACACCTTTGGGACAGGGTGTGACAGATACGCAGTATTTT.